This TCR beta chain was obtained from a study of identical twins. This CDR3 is built from 14 residues. Germline CDR1 is SGHVS and CDR2 is FNYEAQ. The J segment lost 6 bases and the V segment lost 3 bases, leaving 6 bases of the junction unmatched. A universal primer site arose from template switching, and cDNA bore unique molecular identifiers. In TCRdb, the 5' RACE reads were re-called with MiXCR into one record per CDR3 protein. The table has hundreds of thousands of distinct CDR3 sequences, roughly an eighth seen once; the top ten hold around 1.6%. In this sample, this clonotype turned up a few times. These data are also associated with another study on yellow fever vaccine responses in identical twins.

The J gene is TRBJ2-7, the V gene TRBV7-6, with 9 nucleotides matching TRBD2. This clonotype was obtained from a woman aged 18-29 years in good health. Sample: PBMCs. The CDR3 is CASSFSGGEGEQYF. In DNA form, the CDR3 reads TGTGCCAGCAGCTTTAGCGGGGGAGAAGGCGAGCAGTACTTC.